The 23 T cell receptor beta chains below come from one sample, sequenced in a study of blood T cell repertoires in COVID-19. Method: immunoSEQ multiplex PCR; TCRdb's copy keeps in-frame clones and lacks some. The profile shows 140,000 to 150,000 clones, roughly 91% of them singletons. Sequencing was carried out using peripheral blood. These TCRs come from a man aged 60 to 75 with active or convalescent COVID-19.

The CDR3, as DNA: TGTGCCACCAGCAAAGGGAGCTCCTATAATTCACCCCTCCACTTT. Amino acids: CATSKGSSYNSPLHF. The chain links TRBV24-1 to TRBJ1-6; D gene uncertain. Germline CDR1 and CDR2: KGHDR and SFDVKD. Trimming stripped 7 bases from V and 0 bases from J, with 9 bases between. This CDR3 has 15 residues.

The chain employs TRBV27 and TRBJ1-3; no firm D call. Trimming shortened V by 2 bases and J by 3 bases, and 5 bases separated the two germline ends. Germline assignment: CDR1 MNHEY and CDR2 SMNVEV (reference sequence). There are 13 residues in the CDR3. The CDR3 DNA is TGTGCCAGCAGTTTAAACAGTGGAAACACCATATATTTT. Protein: CASSLNSGNTIYF.

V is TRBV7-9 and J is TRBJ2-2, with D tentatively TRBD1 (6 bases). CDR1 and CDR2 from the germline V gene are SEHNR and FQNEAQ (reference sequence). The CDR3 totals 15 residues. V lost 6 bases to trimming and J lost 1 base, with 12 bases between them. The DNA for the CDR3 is TGTGCCAGCAGGACCGGGACACTGAACACCGGGGAGCTGTTTTTT. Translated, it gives CASRTGTLNTGELFF.

The CDR3 DNA follows: TGCAGCGGGGGGGACAGGGAAGGTACTGAAGCTTTCTTT. Translation gives CSGGDREGTEAFF. The chain joins TRBV29-1 to TRBJ1-1; TRBD1 agrees at 9 bases. CDR1 and CDR2 (germline): SQVTM, ANQGSEA. The CDR3 is 13 residues long. J was trimmed by 5 bases and V by 7 bases; bases with no gene match: 8.

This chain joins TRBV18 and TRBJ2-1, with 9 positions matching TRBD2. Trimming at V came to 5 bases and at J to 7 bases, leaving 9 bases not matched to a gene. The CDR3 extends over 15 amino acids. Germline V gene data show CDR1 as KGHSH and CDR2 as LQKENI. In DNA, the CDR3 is TGTGCCAGCTCAAAGGCCGGCGGGGGGGATAATGAGCAGTTCTTC. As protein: CASSKAGGGDNEQFF.

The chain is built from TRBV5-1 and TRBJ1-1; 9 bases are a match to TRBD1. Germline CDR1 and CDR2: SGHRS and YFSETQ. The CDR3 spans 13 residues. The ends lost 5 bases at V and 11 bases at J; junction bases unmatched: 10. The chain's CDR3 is CASSSDRGGSAFF. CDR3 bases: TGCGCCAGCAGTTCCGACAGGGGGGGCTCGGCTTTCTTT.

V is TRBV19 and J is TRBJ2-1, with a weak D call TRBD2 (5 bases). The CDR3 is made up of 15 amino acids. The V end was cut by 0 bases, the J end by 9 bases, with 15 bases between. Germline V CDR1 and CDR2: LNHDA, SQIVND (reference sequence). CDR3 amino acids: CASSIDEGRQAEQFF. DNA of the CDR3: TGTGCCAGTAGTATAGATGAGGGAAGGCAGGCTGAGCAGTTCTTC.

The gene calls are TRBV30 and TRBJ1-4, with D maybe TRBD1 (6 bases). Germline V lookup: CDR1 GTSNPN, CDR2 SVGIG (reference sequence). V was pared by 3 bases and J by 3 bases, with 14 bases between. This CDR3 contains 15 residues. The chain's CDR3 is CAWSPGGGANEKLFF. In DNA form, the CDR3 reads TGTGCCTGGAGCCCGGGGGGCGGTGCTAATGAAAAACTGTTTTTT.

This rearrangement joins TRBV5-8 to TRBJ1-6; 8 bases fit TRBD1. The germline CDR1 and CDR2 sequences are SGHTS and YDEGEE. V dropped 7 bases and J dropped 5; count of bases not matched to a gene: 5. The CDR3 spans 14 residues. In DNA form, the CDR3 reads TGTGCCAGCTTCCGGACAGGGAATAATTCACCCCTCCACTTT. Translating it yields CASFRTGNNSPLHF.

The CDR3 here is CASSQVSNYGYTF. The CDR3 DNA follows: TGTGCCAGCAGCCAAGTGTCGAACTATGGCTACACCTTC. The chain carries TRBV14 and TRBJ1-2; D call uncertain. From germline, CDR1 is SGHDN and CDR2 FVKESK. Between the trimmed V and J ends, which lost 1 base and 2 bases, there was a span of 5 bases. The CDR3 totals 13 residues.

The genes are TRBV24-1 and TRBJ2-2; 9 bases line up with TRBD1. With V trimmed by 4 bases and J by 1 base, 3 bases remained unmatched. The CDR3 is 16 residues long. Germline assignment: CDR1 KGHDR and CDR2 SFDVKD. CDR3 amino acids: CATSDAGQGNTGELFF. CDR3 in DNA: TGTGCCACCAGTGACGCGGGACAGGGGAACACCGGGGAGCTGTTTTTT.

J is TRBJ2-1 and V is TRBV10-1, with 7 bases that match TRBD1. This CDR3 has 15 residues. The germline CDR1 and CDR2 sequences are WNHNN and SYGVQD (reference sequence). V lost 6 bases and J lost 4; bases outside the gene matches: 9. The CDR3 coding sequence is TGCGCCAGCAGCGACGTCGGGACAGCATACAATGAGCAGTTCTTC. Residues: CASSDVGTAYNEQFF.

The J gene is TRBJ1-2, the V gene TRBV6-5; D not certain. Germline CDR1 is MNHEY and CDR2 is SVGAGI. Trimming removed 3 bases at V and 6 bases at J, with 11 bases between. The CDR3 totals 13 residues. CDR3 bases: TGTGCCAGCAGTTATTCCCTTCCGGATGGCTACACCTTC. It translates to CASSYSLPDGYTF.

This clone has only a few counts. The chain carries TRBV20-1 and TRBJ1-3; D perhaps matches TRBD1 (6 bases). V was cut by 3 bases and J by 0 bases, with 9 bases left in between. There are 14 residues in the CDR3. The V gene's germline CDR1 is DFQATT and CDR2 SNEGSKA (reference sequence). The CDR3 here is CSASGDNSGNTIYF. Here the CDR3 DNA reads TGCAGTGCTAGTGGGGACAACTCTGGAAACACCATATATTTT.

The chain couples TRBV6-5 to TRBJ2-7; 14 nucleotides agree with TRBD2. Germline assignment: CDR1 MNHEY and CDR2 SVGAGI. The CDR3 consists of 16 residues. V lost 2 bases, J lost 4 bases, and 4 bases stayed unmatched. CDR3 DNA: TGTGCCAGCAGTTACCGGACTAGCGGGGGGCCGTACGAGCAGTACTTC. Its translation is CASSYRTSGGPYEQYF.

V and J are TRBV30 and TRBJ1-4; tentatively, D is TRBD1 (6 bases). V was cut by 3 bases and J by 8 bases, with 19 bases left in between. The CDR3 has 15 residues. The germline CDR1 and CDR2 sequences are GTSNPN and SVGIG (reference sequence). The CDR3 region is CAWSPGDKEVEKLFF. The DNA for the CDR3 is TGTGCCTGGAGCCCCGGGGACAAGGAGGTAGAAAAACTGTTTTTT.

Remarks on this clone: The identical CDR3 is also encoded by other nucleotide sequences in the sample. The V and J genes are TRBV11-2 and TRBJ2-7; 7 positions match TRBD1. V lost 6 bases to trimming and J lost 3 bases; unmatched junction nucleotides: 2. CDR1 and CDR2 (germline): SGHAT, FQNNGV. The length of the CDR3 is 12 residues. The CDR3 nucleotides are TGTGCCAGCAGTCGACAGGGCTACGAGCAGTACTTC. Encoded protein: CASSRQGYEQYF.

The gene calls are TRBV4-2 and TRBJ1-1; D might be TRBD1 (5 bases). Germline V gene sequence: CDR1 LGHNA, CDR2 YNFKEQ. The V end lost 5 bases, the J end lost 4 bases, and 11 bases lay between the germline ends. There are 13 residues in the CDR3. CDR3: CASSRTGGTEAFF. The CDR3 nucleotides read TGTGCCAGCAGCAGAACCGGGGGCACTGAAGCTTTCTTT.

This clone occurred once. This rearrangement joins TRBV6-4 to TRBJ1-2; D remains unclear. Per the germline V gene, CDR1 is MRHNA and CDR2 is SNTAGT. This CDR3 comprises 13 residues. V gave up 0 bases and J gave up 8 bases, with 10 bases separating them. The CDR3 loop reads CASSDSNGYGYTF. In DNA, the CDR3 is TGTGCCAGCAGTGACTCGAACGGGTACGGCTACACCTTC.

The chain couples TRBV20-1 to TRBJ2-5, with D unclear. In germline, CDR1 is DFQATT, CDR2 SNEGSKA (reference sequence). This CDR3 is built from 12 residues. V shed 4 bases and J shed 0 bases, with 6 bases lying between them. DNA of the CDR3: TGCAGTGCTACTGACAACCAAGAGACCCAGTACTTC. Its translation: CSATDNQETQYF.

In DNA form, the CDR3 reads TGTGCCAGCAGTCCCCGACAGGGGCGAGGGGGCTACACCTTC. Its protein is CASSPRQGRGGYTF. This chain uses TRBV27 with TRBJ1-2; 8 bases map to TRBD1. From germline, CDR1 is MNHEY and CDR2 SMNVEV (reference sequence). V shed 5 bases, J shed 8 bases, and the junction held 10 bases outside the gene matches. The CDR3 consists of 14 residues.

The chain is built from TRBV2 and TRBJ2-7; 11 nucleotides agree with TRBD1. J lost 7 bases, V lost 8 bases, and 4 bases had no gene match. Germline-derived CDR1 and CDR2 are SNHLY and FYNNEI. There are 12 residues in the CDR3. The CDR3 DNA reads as TGTGCCAGCGGACAGGGGGCGAGGGAGCAGTACTTC. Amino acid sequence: CASGQGAREQYF.

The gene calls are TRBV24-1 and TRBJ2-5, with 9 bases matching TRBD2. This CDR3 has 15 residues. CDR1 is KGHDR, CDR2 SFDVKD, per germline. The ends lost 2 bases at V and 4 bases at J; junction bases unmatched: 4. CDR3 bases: TGTGCCACCAGTGATTCGCGGGGGGGGCCAGAGACCCAGTACTTC. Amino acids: CATSDSRGGPETQYF.